These 14 T cell receptor beta chains were sequenced from one sample in a study of blood T cell repertoires in COVID-19. Measured with immunoSEQ multiplex PCR; TCRdb has only the in-frame clones, and not every one. The top ten hold over 15% of the sample, which has roughly 52,000 clones, more than 80% seen once. The sequenced material came from peripheral blood. The receptors derive from a human donor in a cohort sampled during active COVID-19.

This chain joins TRBV18 and TRBJ1-5; 7 bases are shared with TRBD1. The V gene end was trimmed by 6 bases and the J gene end by 5 bases; junction bases not matched to a gene: 4. Germline V gene sequence: CDR1 KGHSH, CDR2 LQKENI. The CDR3 loop spans 13 amino acids. The CDR3 DNA sequence: TGTGCCAGCTCCCCCGACAGGGATCAGCCCCAGCATTTT. Its translation is CASSPDRDQPQHF.

This clone was found once. The J gene is TRBJ1-2, the V gene TRBV12-3 or TRBV12-4; D gene uncertain. V was clipped by 3 bases and J by 7 bases, with 9 bases between them. The CDR3 is 12 residues long. The CDR3 loop reads CASSFGVGGYTF. The CDR3 DNA reads as TGTGCCAGCAGTTTCGGGGTCGGTGGCTACACCTTC.

The chain has TRBV3-1 (or the pseudogene TRBV3-2) and TRBJ1-3; no firm D call. The germline V gene encodes CDR1 LGHDT and CDR2 YNNKEL (reference sequence). The CDR3 consists of 15 residues. Deletions cut 1 base from V and 4 bases from J, with 11 bases between. CDR3 sequence (DNA): TGTGCCAGCAGCCAAGTTGGAGGGCTCGGAAACACCATATATTTT. Residues: CASSQVGGLGNTIYF.

This clone was observed a few times. The gene calls are TRBV18 and TRBJ1-6; 7 nucleotides line up with TRBD1. Germline values: CDR1 KGHSH, CDR2 LQKENI. This CDR3 is built from 16 residues. V lost 3 bases and J lost 10; bases outside the gene matches: 12. CDR3 nucleotides: TGTGCCAGCTCACCTGAGGGGGCGCAGGTACCCTCACCCCTCCACTTT. Residues: CASSPEGAQVPSPLHF.

The gene calls are TRBV6-5 and TRBJ1-3, with D perhaps TRBD1 (5 bases). V gave up 7 bases and J gave up 3 bases, with 13 bases separating them. Per the germline V gene, CDR1 is MNHEY and CDR2 is SVGAGI. The CDR3 runs 14 residues. The CDR3 spells CASTDGGVGNTIYF. The CDR3 nucleotides are TGTGCCAGCACCGACGGGGGTGTTGGAAACACCATATATTTT.

This chain uses TRBV5-1 with TRBJ1-4; 9 bases align to TRBD1. V lost 3 bases, J lost 5 bases, and 2 bases stayed unmatched. The CDR3 sequence is 14 residues long. Germline values: CDR1 SGHRS, CDR2 YFSETQ. The CDR3 loop reads CASSYTGGNEKLFF. CDR3 in DNA: TGCGCCAGCAGCTACACAGGGGGCAATGAAAAACTGTTTTTT.

The J gene is TRBJ2-2, the V gene TRBV5-1; D perhaps matches TRBD2 (5 bases). V lost 7 bases, J lost 6 bases, and 10 bases lay in between. Per germline, CDR1 SGHRS and CDR2 YFSETQ. The CDR3 extends over 12 amino acids. The CDR3 spells CASHQRAGELFF. The DNA of the CDR3 is TGCGCCAGCCACCAGAGGGCCGGGGAGCTGTTTTTT.

The chain couples TRBV12-5 to TRBJ2-1; TRBD2 matches at 12 bases. The CDR3 has 21 amino acids. Germline CDR1 is LGHNT and CDR2 is FRNRAP. Trimming removed 2 bases from V and 4 bases from J; junction bases left unmatched: 18. The CDR3: CASGLPSSRLAGAPRYNEQFF. The DNA of the CDR3 is TGTGCTAGTGGTTTGCCAAGCTCACGACTAGCGGGGGCCCCCCGTTACAATGAGCAGTTCTTC.

V is TRBV7-8 and J is TRBJ1-2; D gene ambiguous. From germline, CDR1 is SGHVS and CDR2 FQNEAQ. The CDR3 is made up of 15 amino acids. V lost 1 base to trimming and J lost 4 bases, with 13 bases between them. The CDR3 bases are TGTGCCAGCAGCTTAGAAGGCCGGCGGAGCTATGGCTACACCTTC. It translates to CASSLEGRRSYGYTF. Combining the CDR3 with reference TRBV7-8 and TRBJ1-2 gives the whole variable domain GAGVSQSPRYKVAKRGQDVALRCDPISGHVSLFWYQQALGQGPEFLTYFQNEAQLDKSGLPSDRFFAERPEGSVSTLKIQRTQQEDSAVYLCASSLEGRRSYGYTFGSGTRLTVV.

This clone was observed a single time. The rearrangement links TRBV7-9 to TRBJ2-3; TRBD2 agrees at 13 bases. This CDR3 comprises 15 residues. Trimming removed 4 bases from V and 3 bases from J; junction bases left unmatched: 1. CDR1 is SEHNR, CDR2 FQNEAQ, per germline (reference sequence). CDR3 sequence: CASSSGLAGTDTQYF. As DNA, the CDR3 is TGTGCCAGCAGCTCGGGACTAGCGGGGACAGATACGCAGTATTTT. Variable domain in full (rest from reference TRBV7-9 and TRBJ2-3): DTGVSQNPRHKITKRGQNVTFRCDPISEHNRLYWYRQTLGQGPEFLTYFQNEAQLEKSRLLSDRFSAERPKGSFSTLEIQRTEQGDSAMYLCASSSGLAGTDTQYFGPGTRLTVL.

A few counts support this clone. The chain recombines TRBV2 with TRBJ2-2, with D possibly matching TRBD2 (7 bases). This CDR3 is built from 13 residues. Germline V gene sequence: CDR1 SNHLY, CDR2 FYNNEI. V gave up 8 bases and J gave up 2 bases, with 9 bases separating them. CDR3 DNA: TGTGCCAGCGGGGGGGCCAACACCGGGGAGCTGTTTTTT. This encodes CASGGANTGELFF.

The chain links TRBV7-9 to TRBJ1-6; D gene ambiguous. Germline loops: CDR1 SEHNR, CDR2 FQNEAQ (reference sequence). With 8 bases removed from V and 4 bases from J, the gap between germline ends came to 12 bases. The CDR3 runs 14 residues. In DNA, the CDR3 is TGTGCCAGCGGGCGGGAACAGTATAATTCACCCCTCCACTTT. As protein: CASGREQYNSPLHF. Together with reference TRBV7-9 and TRBJ1-6, the CDR3 gives the full variable domain: DTGVSQNPRHKITKRGQNVTFRCDPISEHNRLYWYRQTLGQGPEFLTYFQNEAQLEKSRLLSDRFSAERPKGSFSTLEIQRTEQGDSAMYLCASGREQYNSPLHFGNGTRLTVT.

The rearrangement links TRBV6-5 to TRBJ1-2; 12 bases are shared with TRBD1. The CDR3 loop spans 14 amino acids. Germline CDR1 reads MNHEY; CDR2 reads SVGAGI. J gave up 6 bases and V 6 bases, and 5 bases lay outside the gene matches. The DNA for the CDR3 is TGTGCCAGCAGGCCGGGACAGGGGGCCGATGGCTACACCTTC. Its protein is CASRPGQGADGYTF.

V and J are TRBV4-2 and TRBJ1-1, with 8 bases aligning to TRBD1. This CDR3 is 14 amino acids long. Germline V gene data show CDR1 as LGHNA and CDR2 as YNFKEQ. Trimming at V came to 1 base and at J to 6 bases, leaving 4 bases not matched to a gene. The CDR3: CASSQVQGAAEAFF. CDR3 nucleotide sequence: TGTGCCAGCAGCCAAGTCCAGGGGGCCGCTGAAGCTTTCTTT.